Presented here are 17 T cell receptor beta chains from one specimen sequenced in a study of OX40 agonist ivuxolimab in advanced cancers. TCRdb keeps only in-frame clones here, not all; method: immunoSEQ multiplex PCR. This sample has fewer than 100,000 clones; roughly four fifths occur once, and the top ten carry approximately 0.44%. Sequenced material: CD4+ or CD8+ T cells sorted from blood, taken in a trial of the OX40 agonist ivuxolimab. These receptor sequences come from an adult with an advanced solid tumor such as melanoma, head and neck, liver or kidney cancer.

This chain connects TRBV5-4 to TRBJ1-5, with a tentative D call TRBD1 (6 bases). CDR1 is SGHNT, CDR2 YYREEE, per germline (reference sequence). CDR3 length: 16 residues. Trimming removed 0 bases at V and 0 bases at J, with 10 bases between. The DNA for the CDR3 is TGTGCCAGCAGCTTGGGAGGGGGGAGTAGCAATCAGCCCCAGCATTTT. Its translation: CASSLGGGSSNQPQHF.

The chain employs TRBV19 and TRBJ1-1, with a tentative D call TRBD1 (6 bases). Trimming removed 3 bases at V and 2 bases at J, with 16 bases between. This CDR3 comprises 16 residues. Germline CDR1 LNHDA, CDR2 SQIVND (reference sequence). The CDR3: CASSILGRGQNTEAFF. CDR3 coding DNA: TGTGCCAGTAGTATTCTGGGTCGGGGGCAAAACACTGAAGCTTTCTTT.

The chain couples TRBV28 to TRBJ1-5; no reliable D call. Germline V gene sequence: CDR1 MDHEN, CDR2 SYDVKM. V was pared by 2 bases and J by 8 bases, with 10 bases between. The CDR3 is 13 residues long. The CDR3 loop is CASSLIRREPQHF. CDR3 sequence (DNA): TGTGCCAGCAGTTTAATTAGACGAGAGCCCCAGCATTTT.

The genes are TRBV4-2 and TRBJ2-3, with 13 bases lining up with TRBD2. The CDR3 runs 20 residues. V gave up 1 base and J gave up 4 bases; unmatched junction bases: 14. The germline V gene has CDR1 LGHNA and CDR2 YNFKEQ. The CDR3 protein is CASSQVSPKTGTSGADTQYF. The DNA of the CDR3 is TGTGCCAGCAGCCAAGTCTCCCCAAAAACCGGGACTAGCGGGGCAGATACGCAGTATTTT.

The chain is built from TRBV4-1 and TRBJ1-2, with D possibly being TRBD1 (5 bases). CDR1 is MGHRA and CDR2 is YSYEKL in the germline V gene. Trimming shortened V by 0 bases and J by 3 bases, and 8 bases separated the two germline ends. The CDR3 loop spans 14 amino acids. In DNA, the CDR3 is TGCGCCAGCAGCCAAGAGGGGGTTTACTATGGCTACACCTTC. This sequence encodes CASSQEGVYYGYTF.

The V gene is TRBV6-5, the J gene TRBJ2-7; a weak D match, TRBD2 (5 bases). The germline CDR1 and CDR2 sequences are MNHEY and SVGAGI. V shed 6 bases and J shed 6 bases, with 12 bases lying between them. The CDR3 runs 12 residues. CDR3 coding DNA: TGTGCCAGCAGGGACTCGGTGGGCGAGCAGTACGTC. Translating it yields CASRDSVGEQYV.

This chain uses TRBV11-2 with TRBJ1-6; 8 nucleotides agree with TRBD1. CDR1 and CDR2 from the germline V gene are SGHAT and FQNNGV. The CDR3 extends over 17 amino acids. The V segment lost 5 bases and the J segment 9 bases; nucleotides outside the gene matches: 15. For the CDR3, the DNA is TGTGCCAGCAGCCCGAGGCTCGGGACAGGAGGCATTTCACCCCTCCACTTT. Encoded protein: CASSPRLGTGGISPLHF.

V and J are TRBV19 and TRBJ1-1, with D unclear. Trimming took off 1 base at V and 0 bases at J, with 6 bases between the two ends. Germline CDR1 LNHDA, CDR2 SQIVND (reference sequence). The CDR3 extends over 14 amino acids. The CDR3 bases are TGTGCCAGTAGTATAGCTCGGCTGAACACTGAAGCTTTCTTT. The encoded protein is CASSIARLNTEAFF. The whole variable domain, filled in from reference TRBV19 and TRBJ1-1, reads DGGITQSPKYLFRKEGQNVTLSCEQNLNHDAMYWYRQDPGQGLRLIYYSQIVNDFQKGDIAEGYSVSREKKESFPLTVTSAQKNPTAFYLCASSIARLNTEAFFGQGTRLTVV.

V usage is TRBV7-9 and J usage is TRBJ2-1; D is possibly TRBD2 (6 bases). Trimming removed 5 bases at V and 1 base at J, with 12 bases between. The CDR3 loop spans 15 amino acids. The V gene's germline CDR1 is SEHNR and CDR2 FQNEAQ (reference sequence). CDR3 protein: CASSLFGTSYNEQFF. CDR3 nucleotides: TGTGCCAGCAGCCTCTTCGGGACTTCCTACAATGAGCAGTTCTTC.

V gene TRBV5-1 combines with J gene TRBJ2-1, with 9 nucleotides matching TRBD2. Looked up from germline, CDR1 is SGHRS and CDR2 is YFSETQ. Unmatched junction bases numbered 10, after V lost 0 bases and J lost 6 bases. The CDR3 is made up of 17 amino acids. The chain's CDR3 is CASSLGLLSSGANEQFF. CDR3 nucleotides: TGCGCCAGCAGCTTGGGTTTGTTATCTAGCGGGGCCAATGAGCAGTTCTTC.

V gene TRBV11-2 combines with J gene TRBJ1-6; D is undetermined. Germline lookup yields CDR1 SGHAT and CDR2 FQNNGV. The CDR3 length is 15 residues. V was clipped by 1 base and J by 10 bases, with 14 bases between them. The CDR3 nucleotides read TGTGCCAGCAGCTTAGTTGGGAGCTTTTGGTCACCCCTCCACTTT. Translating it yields CASSLVGSFWSPLHF.

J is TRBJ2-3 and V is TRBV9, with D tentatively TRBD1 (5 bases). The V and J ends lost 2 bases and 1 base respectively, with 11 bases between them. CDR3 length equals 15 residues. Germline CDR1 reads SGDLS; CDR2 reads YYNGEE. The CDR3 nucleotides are TGTGCCAGCAGCGTCCTAGGGGTCGGCACAGATACGCAGTATTTT. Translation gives CASSVLGVGTDTQYF. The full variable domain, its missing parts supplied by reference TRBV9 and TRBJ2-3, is DSGVTQTPKHLITATGQRVTLRCSPRSGDLSVYWYQQSLDQGLQFLIQYYNGEERAKGNILERFSAQQFPDLHSELNLSSLELGDSALYFCASSVLGVGTDTQYFGPGTRLTVL.

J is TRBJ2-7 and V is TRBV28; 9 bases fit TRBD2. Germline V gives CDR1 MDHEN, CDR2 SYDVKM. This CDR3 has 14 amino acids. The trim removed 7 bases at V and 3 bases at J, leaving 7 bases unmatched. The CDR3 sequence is CASKISGSNYEQYF. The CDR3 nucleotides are TGTGCCAGCAAGATTAGCGGGAGTAACTACGAGCAGTACTTC. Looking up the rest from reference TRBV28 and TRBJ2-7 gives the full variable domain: DVKVTQSSRYLVKRTGEKVFLECVQDMDHENMFWYRQDPGLGLRLIYFSYDVKMKEKGDIPEGYSVSREKKERFSLILESASTNQTSMYLCASKISGSNYEQYFGPGTRLTVT.

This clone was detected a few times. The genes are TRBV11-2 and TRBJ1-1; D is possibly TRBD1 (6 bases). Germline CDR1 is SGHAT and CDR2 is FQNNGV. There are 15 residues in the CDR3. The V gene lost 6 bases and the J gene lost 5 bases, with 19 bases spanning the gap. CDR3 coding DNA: TGTGCCAGCAGTCCCCTGAACGGAGGGGGAACTGAAGCTTTCTTT. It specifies CASSPLNGGGTEAFF.

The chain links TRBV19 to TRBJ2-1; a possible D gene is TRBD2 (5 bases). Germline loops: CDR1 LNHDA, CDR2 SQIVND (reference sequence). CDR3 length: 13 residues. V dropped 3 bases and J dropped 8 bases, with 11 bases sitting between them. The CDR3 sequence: CASSISKRYEQFF. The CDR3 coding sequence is TGTGCCAGTAGTATCTCGAAGCGGTATGAGCAGTTCTTC.

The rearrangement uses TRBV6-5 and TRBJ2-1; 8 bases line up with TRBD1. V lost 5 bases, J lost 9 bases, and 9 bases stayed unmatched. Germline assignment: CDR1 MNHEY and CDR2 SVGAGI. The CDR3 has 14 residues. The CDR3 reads CASSPRGLRGEQFF. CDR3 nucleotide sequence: TGTGCCAGCAGTCCCAGGGGGCTTCGGGGTGAGCAGTTCTTC.

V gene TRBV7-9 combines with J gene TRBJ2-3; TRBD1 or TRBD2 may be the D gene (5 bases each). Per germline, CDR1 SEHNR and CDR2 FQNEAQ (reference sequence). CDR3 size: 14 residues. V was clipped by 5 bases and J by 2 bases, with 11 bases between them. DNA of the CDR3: TGTGCCAGCAGCGCGACCGGGGCCACAGATACGCAGTATTTT. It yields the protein CASSATGATDTQYF.